A single sample is the source of the 31 T cell receptor beta chains below, sequenced in a study of OX40 agonist ivuxolimab in advanced cancers. Profiling relied on immunoSEQ multiplex PCR, and the TCRdb table lists in-frame clones only, not all of them. The sample consists of 66,000 or so clones, 82% of them appearing once. The source material was CD4+ or CD8+ T cells sorted from blood, sampled in a trial of the OX40 agonist ivuxolimab. The receptors stem from an adult with an advanced solid tumor such as melanoma, head and neck, liver or kidney cancer.

The chain joins TRBV19 to TRBJ2-3; weak D call: TRBD1 (5 bases). The CDR3 consists of 14 residues. Per the germline V gene, CDR1 is LNHDA and CDR2 is SQIVND (reference sequence). Trimming took 4 bases from V and 6 from J, leaving 14 bases between them. The CDR3 region has the DNA TGTGCCAGTAGTAACCAACAGGCAGGGGATACGCAGTATTTT. Encoded protein: CASSNQQAGDTQYF.

This clone was seen a handful of times. This chain connects TRBV29-1 to TRBJ2-3; D is possibly TRBD1 (6 bases). Trimming removed 4 bases at V and 3 bases at J, with 17 bases between. This CDR3 is built from 15 residues. Germline V gene lookup returns CDR1 SQVTM and CDR2 ANQGSEA. This CDR3 reads CSVVPGGRGTDTQYF. The CDR3 region has the DNA TGCAGCGTTGTGCCGGGCGGCAGGGGAACAGATACGCAGTATTTT.

The genes are TRBV2 and TRBJ2-3; no reliable D call. The CDR3 covers 11 residues. Trimming cost V 5 bases and J 6 bases, with 6 bases left between them. In germline, CDR1 is SNHLY, CDR2 FYNNEI. CDR3 residues: CASSLPDTQYF. The CDR3 bases are TGTGCCAGCAGTTTGCCCGATACGCAGTATTTT.

This sequence joins TRBV28 and TRBJ2-3; no reliable D call. V was clipped by 2 bases and J by 0 bases, with 9 bases between them. The CDR3 is made up of 15 amino acids. Germline-derived CDR1 and CDR2 are MDHEN and SYDVKM. The CDR3, as DNA: TGTGCCAGCAGTTTAAGGCTGACTAGCACAGATACGCAGTATTTT. As protein: CASSLRLTSTDTQYF.

This chain connects TRBV6-5 to TRBJ2-2, with TRBD2 as a possible D gene (6 bases). CDR1 MNHEY and CDR2 SVGAGI come from the germline V gene. Trimming pared 4 bases from V and 0 bases from J, leaving 12 bases between. The CDR3 extends over 16 amino acids. This chain's CDR3 is CASSFLGTSNTGELFF. CDR3 sequence (DNA): TGTGCCAGCAGTTTTCTTGGGACTTCGAACACCGGGGAGCTGTTTTTT.

This clone appeared once. The J gene is TRBJ2-7, the V gene TRBV5-1, with 10 bases identical to TRBD2. This CDR3 has 15 amino acids. Trimming cost V 4 bases and J 2 bases; bases outside gene matches: 6. Looked up from germline, CDR1 is SGHRS and CDR2 is YFSETQ. The DNA of the CDR3 is TGCGCCAGCAGCCCATGGACTAGCGGAACCTACGAGCAGTACTTC. It translates to CASSPWTSGTYEQYF. Looking up the rest from reference TRBV5-1 and TRBJ2-7 gives the full variable domain: KAGVTQTPRYLIKTRGQQVTLSCSPISGHRSVSWYQQTPGQGLQFLFEYFSETQRNKGNFPGRFSGRQFSNSRSEMNVSTLELGDSALYLCASSPWTSGTYEQYFGPGTRLTVT.

The chain couples TRBV6-1 to TRBJ1-6; D gene unclear. The CDR3 extends over 11 amino acids. Deletions cut 6 bases from V and 14 bases from J, with 11 bases between. The V gene's germline CDR1 is MNHNS and CDR2 SASEGT. CDR3 protein: CASRDYDSLHF. The CDR3 region has the DNA TGTGCCAGCAGGGATTACGATTCCCTCCACTTT.

The CDR3 is CASSLTGGNQPQHF. CDR3 nucleotide sequence: TGTGCCAGCAGCTTAACCGGGGGCAATCAGCCCCAGCATTTT. The chain uses TRBV7-2 and TRBJ1-5, with D uncertain. The CDR3 is 14 amino acids. V was shortened by 2 bases and J by 2 bases, with 7 bases between the two germline ends. Germline V CDR1 and CDR2: SGHTA, FQGNSA.

The chain combines TRBV2 with TRBJ2-5; 13 nucleotides match TRBD2. The germline gives CDR1 SNHLY, CDR2 FYNNEI. J lost 1 base, V lost 7 bases, and 18 bases had no gene match. The CDR3 totals 20 residues. This CDR3 is CASTWNPRTSGRKPQETQYF. The DNA for the CDR3 is TGTGCCAGCACCTGGAACCCCCGGACTAGCGGGAGAAAACCCCAAGAGACCCAGTACTTC. Together with reference TRBV2 and TRBJ2-5, the CDR3 gives the full variable domain: EPEVTQTPSHQVTQMGQEVILRCVPISNHLYFYWYRQILGQKVEFLVSFYNNEISEKSEIFDDQFSVERPDGSNFTLKIRSTKLEDSAMYFCASTWNPRTSGRKPQETQYFGPGTRLLVL.

The chain employs TRBV18 and TRBJ2-6; no definite D call. Per the germline V gene, CDR1 is KGHSH and CDR2 is LQKENI. The CDR3 is made up of 16 amino acids. The V and J ends lost 3 bases and 0 bases respectively, with 9 bases between them. Written as DNA, the CDR3 is TGTGCCAGCTCACCGGGTTTTTCCTCTGGGGCCAACGTCCTGACTTTC. Translating it yields CASSPGFSSGANVLTF.

This clone was detected once. V gene TRBV6-6 combines with J gene TRBJ2-1, with a tentative D call TRBD1 (5 bases). Germline V lookup: CDR1 MNHNY, CDR2 SVGAGI (reference sequence). The CDR3 is 13 amino acids. V lost 4 bases, J lost 10 bases, and 14 bases lay in between. The CDR3 spells CASSFGERQEQFF. The DNA of the CDR3 is TGTGCCAGCAGTTTTGGCGAGAGACAGGAGCAGTTCTTC.

The genes are TRBV29-1 and TRBJ2-3; 10 positions match TRBD2. Germline V gives CDR1 SQVTM, CDR2 ANQGSEA. The CDR3 sequence is 13 residues long. The chain's CDR3 is CSGIAGGGGTQYF. The CDR3 bases are TGCAGTGGGATAGCGGGGGGAGGAGGGACGCAGTATTTT.

The V gene is TRBV4-2, the J gene TRBJ2-3, with D uncertain. This CDR3 is built from 14 residues. V lost 0 bases to trimming and J lost 1 base, with 5 bases between them. The germline gives CDR1 LGHNA, CDR2 YNFKEQ. This chain's CDR3 is CASSQDRGTDTQYF. CDR3 in DNA: TGTGCCAGCAGCCAAGATCGGGGCACAGATACGCAGTATTTT.

The J gene is TRBJ2-3, the V gene TRBV5-4; no reliable D call. The V gene lost 4 bases and the J gene lost 1 base, with 1 base spanning the gap. The CDR3 has 11 amino acids. Germline V gives CDR1 SGHNT, CDR2 YYREEE (reference sequence). The CDR3 protein is CASSRTDTQYF. The CDR3 DNA reads as TGTGCCAGCAGCCGCACAGATACGCAGTATTTT. The variable domain in full, completed from reference TRBV5-4 and TRBJ2-3, reads ETGVTQSPTHLIKTRGQQVTLRCSSQSGHNTVSWYQQALGQGPQFIFQYYREEENGRGNFPPRFSGLQFPNYSSELNVNALELDDSALYLCASSRTDTQYFGPGTRLTVL.

The gene calls are TRBV18 and TRBJ1-5; the D is unclear. The germline CDR1 and CDR2 sequences are KGHSH and LQKENI. V lost 6 bases, J lost 0 bases, and 6 bases lay in between. This CDR3 is 13 amino acids long. In DNA, the CDR3 is TGTGCCAGCTCCCTCGATAGCAATCAGCCCCAGCATTTT. Protein product: CASSLDSNQPQHF.

V usage is TRBV6-5 and J usage is TRBJ2-7; unclear D gene. Germline lookup yields CDR1 MNHEY and CDR2 SVGAGI. The CDR3 is 13 amino acids. Trimming took off 5 bases at V and 6 bases at J, with 14 bases between the two ends. In DNA, the CDR3 is TGTGCCAGCAGTCTAGGACGTGTACGCGAGCAGTACTTC. Residues: CASSLGRVREQYF.

The rearrangement links TRBV14 to TRBJ2-7, with 9 bases aligning to TRBD1. Losses at the gene ends were 0 bases for V and 3 bases for J; bases not matched to a gene: 15. The CDR3 is 19 residues long. Germline V CDR1 and CDR2: SGHDN, FVKESK. CDR3 nucleotides: TGTGCCAGCAGCCAAGACCGAGGGACAGGGCTCTTTCCTTACTACGAGCAGTACTTC. Translation: CASSQDRGTGLFPYYEQYF.

J is TRBJ2-7 and V is TRBV10-3, with D perhaps matching TRBD1 (5 bases). CDR3 length equals 13 residues. The V and J ends lost 4 bases and 5 bases respectively, with 12 bases between them. CDR1 is ENHRY and CDR2 is SYGVKD in the germline V gene. CDR3 coding DNA: TGTGCCATCAGTGGGTCTCAGGGCCACGAGCAGTACTTC. Its protein product is CAISGSQGHEQYF.

The J gene is TRBJ2-7, the V gene TRBV4-2, with a possible D match to TRBD1 (6 bases). Trimming shortened V by 0 bases and J by 1 base, and 16 bases separated the two germline ends. Looked up from germline, CDR1 is LGHNA and CDR2 is YNFKEQ. The CDR3 is 17 amino acids. The CDR3 coding sequence is TGTGCCAGCAGCCAAGATCAGGGCGCAGGGGAGTCCTACGAGCAGTACTTC. It yields the protein CASSQDQGAGESYEQYF.

The chain uses TRBV28 and TRBJ2-7; maybe TRBD2 (7 bases). V was trimmed by 7 bases and J by 6 bases, leaving 22 bases between them. Germline lookup yields CDR1 MDHEN and CDR2 SYDVKM. The CDR3 is 15 residues long. The DNA of the CDR3 is TGTGCCAGCAAGGTCGGGGGCCGGGGAGGGCTCGAGCAGTACTTC. Protein sequence: CASKVGGRGGLEQYF.

The CDR3 is CASSLVAAGAQFF. The DNA of the CDR3 is TGTGCCAGCAGCCTTGTGGCAGCGGGGGCGCAGTTCTTC. The chain joins TRBV28 to TRBJ2-1; 8 bases map to TRBD2. The J segment lost 12 bases and the V segment lost 6 bases, leaving 10 bases of the junction unmatched. The CDR3 contains 13 residues. Germline V gives CDR1 MDHEN, CDR2 SYDVKM.

The chain joins TRBV13 to TRBJ2-1; possible D gene TRBD2, 5 bases. The CDR3 runs to 16 residues. V lost 2 bases and J 0 bases, leaving 11 bases between the germline ends. Germline-derived CDR1 and CDR2 are PRHDT and FYEKMQ (reference sequence). The CDR3 loop reads CASSLQVGSSYNEQFF. The CDR3 nucleotides are TGTGCCAGCAGCTTACAGGTTGGGAGCTCCTACAATGAGCAGTTCTTC.

The chain carries TRBV5-1 and TRBJ2-2; no clear D gene. Germline values: CDR1 SGHRS, CDR2 YFSETQ. V was pared by 4 bases and J by 3 bases, with 16 bases between. The CDR3 spans 16 residues. CDR3 in amino acids: CASSGASKGDTGELFF. DNA for the CDR3: TGCGCCAGCAGCGGTGCCTCTAAAGGTGACACCGGGGAGCTGTTTTTT. Filled out from reference TRBV5-1 and TRBJ2-2, the complete variable domain reads KAGVTQTPRYLIKTRGQQVTLSCSPISGHRSVSWYQQTPGQGLQFLFEYFSETQRNKGNFPGRFSGRQFSNSRSEMNVSTLELGDSALYLCASSGASKGDTGELFFGEGSRLTVL.

This clone has a handful of counts. The J gene is TRBJ1-1, the V gene TRBV5-1; D may be TRBD1 (5 bases). V lost 7 bases and J lost 1, with 14 bases in between. Germline V gives CDR1 SGHRS, CDR2 YFSETQ. The CDR3 runs 14 residues. The CDR3 here is CASHRGRGNTEAFF. The CDR3 DNA reads as TGCGCCAGCCACCGGGGCCGGGGGAACACTGAAGCTTTCTTT.

The chain is built from TRBV7-3 and TRBJ2-2, with a weak D call TRBD2 (6 bases). This CDR3 has 15 amino acids. The V gene's germline CDR1 is SGHTA and CDR2 FQGTGA. V was pared by 3 bases and J by 4 bases, with 12 bases between. DNA of the CDR3: TGTGCCAGCAGCTTTAGCGGTTCGGGCACCGGGGAGCTGTTTTTT. Amino acids: CASSFSGSGTGELFF. The full variable domain, its missing parts supplied by reference TRBV7-3 and TRBJ2-2, is GAGVSQTPSNKVTEKGKYVELRCDPISGHTALYWYRQSLGQGPEFLIYFQGTGAADDSGLPNDRFFAVRPEGSVSTLKIQRTERGDSAVYLCASSFSGSGTGELFFGEGSRLTVL.

The chain's CDR3 is CASSSRTGGYEQYF. The CDR3 DNA sequence: TGTGCCAGCAGCTCAAGGACAGGGGGATACGAGCAGTACTTC. J is TRBJ2-7 and V is TRBV5-6; TRBD1 matches 10 bases. The CDR3 has 14 amino acids. CDR1 is SGHDT and CDR2 is YYEEEE in the germline V gene. V was clipped by 3 bases and J by 4 bases; unmatched bases: 4. Combining the CDR3 with reference TRBV5-6 and TRBJ2-7 gives the whole variable domain DAGVTQSPTHLIKTRGQQVTLRCSPKSGHDTVSWYQQALGQGPQFIFQYYEEEERQRGNFPDRFSGHQFPNYSSELNVNALLLGDSALYLCASSSRTGGYEQYFGPGTRLTVT.

This rearrangement joins TRBV19 to TRBJ1-1, with a tentative D call TRBD1 (5 bases). The germline gives CDR1 LNHDA, CDR2 SQIVND (reference sequence). The CDR3 totals 13 residues. V lost 10 bases to trimming and J lost 1 base, with 13 bases between them. The CDR3 region has the DNA TGTGCCACCCGGGCCCAGGGGAACACTGAAGCTTTCTTT. Translated: CATRAQGNTEAFF.

The chain has TRBV10-1 and TRBJ2-2; D gene uncertain. The CDR3 sequence is 14 residues long. The germline V gene has CDR1 WNHNN and CDR2 SYGVQD (reference sequence). V was pared by 10 bases and J by 0 bases, with 12 bases between. The CDR3 sequence: CATSTAANTGELFF. In DNA, the CDR3 is TGCGCCACTTCGACGGCAGCGAACACCGGGGAGCTGTTTTTT.

The rearrangement uses TRBV5-1 and TRBJ2-1; D gene unclear. CDR1 is SGHRS, CDR2 YFSETQ, per germline. V gave up 4 bases and J gave up 5 bases, with 16 bases separating them. This CDR3 region has 15 residues. The CDR3 sequence: CASSRSFLGNNEQFF. CDR3 DNA: TGCGCCAGCAGCCGGAGCTTCCTGGGAAACAATGAGCAGTTCTTC.

A few counts support this clone. The chain recombines TRBV10-3 with TRBJ2-1; D assignment may be TRBD1 or TRBD2 (7 bases each). Germline assignment: CDR1 ENHRY and CDR2 SYGVKD. CDR3 length equals 12 residues. Trimming removed 8 bases at V and 8 bases at J, with 13 bases between. The CDR3 loop reads CAIGSGGDEQFF. The CDR3 coding sequence is TGTGCCATCGGCTCAGGGGGGGATGAGCAGTTCTTC.

This clone is a singleton in its sample. The genes are TRBV5-5 and TRBJ2-7; tentatively, D is TRBD2 (6 bases). CDR3 length: 15 residues. V lost 4 bases to trimming and J lost 3 bases, with 17 bases between them. CDR1 is SGHKS and CDR2 is YYEKEE in the germline V gene (reference sequence). This CDR3 reads CASSPRTGAVYEQYF. CDR3 DNA sequence: TGTGCCAGCAGCCCGCGGACGGGAGCGGTCTACGAGCAGTACTTC. The whole variable domain, filled in from reference TRBV5-5 and TRBJ2-7, reads DAGVTQSPTHLIKTRGQQVTLRCSPISGHKSVSWYQQVLGQGPQFIFQYYEKEERGRGNFPDRFSARQFPNYSSELNVNALLLGDSALYLCASSPRTGAVYEQYFGPGTRLTVT.